This is a list of T cell receptor beta chains from one sample in a study of beta chain features in type 1 diabetes. TCRdb keeps only in-frame clones here, not all; method: immunoSEQ multiplex PCR. The table has under 250,000 clones, 25% to 30% seen once; the top ten hold roughly 4.1%. The material sequenced was central memory CD4+ T cells from blood. These TCRs come from a man aged 25 to 45 in good health. The CDR3 runs from the conserved cysteine through the conserved F or W. The D gene is left open where the match is weak. The listing skips clone size in some rows; elsewhere it reads once, few, many or a size class.

D gene: .
V gene: TRBV19
J gene: TRBJ1-1
clone size: .
CDR3 protein: CASSTGVFEAFF
CDR3 DNA: TGTGCCAGTAGTACAGGGGTCTTTGAAGCTTTCTTT

D gene: .
V gene: TRBV28
J gene: TRBJ1-2
clone size: .
CDR3 protein: CASTSGVRYGYTF
CDR3 DNA: TGTGCCAGCACCTCAGGGGTACGTTATGGCTACACCTTC

D gene: TRBD2
V gene: TRBV6-5
J gene: TRBJ2-1
clone size: .
CDR3 protein: CASRAGTSGSDEQFF
CDR3 DNA: TGTGCCAGCAGAGCCGGGACTAGCGGGAGCGATGAGCAGTTCTTC

D gene: .
V gene: TRBV7-2
J gene: TRBJ2-2
clone size: .
CDR3 protein: CASRVPGPSTGELFF
CDR3 DNA: TGTGCCAGCAGAGTCCCGGGCCCTTCGACGGGGGAGCTGTTTTTT

D gene: .
V gene: TRBV5-1
J gene: TRBJ1-1
clone size: .
CDR3 protein: CASSLTGMNTEAFF
CDR3 DNA: TGCGCCAGCAGCTTGACGGGAATGAACACTGAAGCTTTCTTT

D gene: .
V gene: TRBV25-1
J gene: TRBJ1-6
clone size: .
CDR3 protein: CASSPMAYNSPLHF
CDR3 DNA: TGTGCCAGCAGTCCGATGGCTTATAATTCACCCCTCCACTTT

D gene: .
V gene: TRBV19
J gene: TRBJ1-3
clone size: few
CDR3 protein: CASTRGQGNTIYF
CDR3 DNA: TGTGCCAGTACTCGCGGACAGGGAAACACCATATATTTT

D gene: .
V gene: TRBV15
J gene: TRBJ2-6
clone size: few
CDR3 protein: CATSRGVISGANVLTF
CDR3 DNA: TGTGCCACCAGCAGAGGGGTCATATCTGGGGCCAACGTCCTGACTTTC

D gene: .
V gene: TRBV6-6
J gene: TRBJ2-7
clone size: .
CDR3 protein: CASSPRTSYEQYF
CDR3 DNA: TGTGCCAGCAGCCCCCGAACCTCCTACGAGCAGTACTTC

D gene: .
V gene: TRBV4-1
J gene: TRBJ2-1
clone size: .
CDR3 protein: CASSRSLLARFNEQFF
CDR3 DNA: TGCGCCAGCAGCCGGTCTCTACTAGCCCGCTTTAATGAGCAGTTCTTC

D gene: .
V gene: TRBV7-9
J gene: TRBJ2-7
clone size: few
CDR3 protein: CAASTSAATYEQYF
CDR3 DNA: TGTGCCGCCTCAACCTCGGCAGCAACCTACGAGCAGTACTTC

D gene: .
V gene: TRBV6-6
J gene: TRBJ2-5
clone size: many
CDR3 protein: CASSPQETQYF
CDR3 DNA: TGTGCCAGCAGCCCTCAAGAGACCCAGTACTTC

D gene: .
V gene: TRBV11-2
J gene: TRBJ1-2
clone size: .
CDR3 protein: CASSLLGGLVDGYTF
CDR3 DNA: TGTGCCAGCAGCTTACTGGGGGGATTAGTGGATGGCTACACCTTC

D gene: .
V gene: TRBV30
J gene: TRBJ1-2
clone size: .
CDR3 protein: CAWSRQEGGYTF
CDR3 DNA: TGTGCCTGGAGTAGGCAGGAGGGTGGCTACACCTTC

D gene: .
V gene: TRBV5-6
J gene: TRBJ1-3
clone size: few
CDR3 protein: CASSLVRPSGNTIYF
CDR3 DNA: TGTGCCAGCAGCTTGGTTCGACCCTCTGGAAACACCATATATTTT

D gene: .
V gene: TRBV5-4
J gene: TRBJ2-3
clone size: .
CDR3 protein: CASSPGTGTDTQYF
CDR3 DNA: TGTGCCAGCAGCCCCGGGACGGGCACAGATACGCAGTATTTT

D gene: TRBD2
V gene: TRBV29-1
J gene: TRBJ2-4
clone size: few
CDR3 protein: CSVEPTGGNIQYF
CDR3 DNA: TGCAGCGTTGAGCCGACGGGGGGAAACATTCAGTACTTC